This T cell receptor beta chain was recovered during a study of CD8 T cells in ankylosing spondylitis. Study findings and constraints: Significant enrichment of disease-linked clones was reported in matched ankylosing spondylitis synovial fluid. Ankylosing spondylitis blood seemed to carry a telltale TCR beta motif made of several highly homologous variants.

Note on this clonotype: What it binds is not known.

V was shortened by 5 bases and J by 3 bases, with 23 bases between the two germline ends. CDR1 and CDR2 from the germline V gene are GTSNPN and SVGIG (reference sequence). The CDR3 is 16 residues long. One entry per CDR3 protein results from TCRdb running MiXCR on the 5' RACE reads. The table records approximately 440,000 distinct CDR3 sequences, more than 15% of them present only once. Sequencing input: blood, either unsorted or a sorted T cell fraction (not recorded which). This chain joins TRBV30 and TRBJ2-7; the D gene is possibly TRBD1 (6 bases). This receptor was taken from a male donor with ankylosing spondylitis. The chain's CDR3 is CAWSSRGSVGVYEQYF. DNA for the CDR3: TGTGCCTGGTCTTCTAGGGGGTCGGTTGGGGTCTACGAGCAGTACTTC.